This T cell receptor (beta chain) is from a study of graft-versus-host responses after intestinal transplantation. Study findings and constraints: Ileal or blood samples showed some GvH clones first, and such clones were also found in recipient marrow.

To note about this clone: What it recognizes is unknown.

Profiled with immunoSEQ multiplex PCR; TCRdb holds only in-frame clones, not every one. The sample carries 95,000 or so clones, around 90% recorded once. The CDR3 is made up of 14 amino acids. Trimming removed 1 base from V and 0 bases from J, with 6 bases in between. Germline V gives CDR1 KGHSH, CDR2 LQKENI. The sample in question was PBMCs, obtained about 460 days after intestinal transplant. The receptor comes from a human patient who received an intestinal transplant, so some T cells may come from the graft donor. The chain combines TRBV18 with TRBJ1-2; D unresolved. CDR3 DNA sequence: TGTGCCAGCTCACCACGGACGGCTAACTATGGCTACACCTTC. It encodes CASSPRTANYGYTF.